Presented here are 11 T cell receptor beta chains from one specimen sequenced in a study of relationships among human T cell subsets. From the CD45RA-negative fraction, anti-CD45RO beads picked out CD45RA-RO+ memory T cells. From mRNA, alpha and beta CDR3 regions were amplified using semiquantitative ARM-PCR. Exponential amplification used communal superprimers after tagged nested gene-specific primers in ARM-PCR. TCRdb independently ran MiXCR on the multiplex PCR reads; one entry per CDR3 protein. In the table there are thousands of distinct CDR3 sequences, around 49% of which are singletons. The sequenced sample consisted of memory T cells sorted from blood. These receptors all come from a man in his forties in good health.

CDR3 region: CASSRLALAKNIQYF. As DNA, the CDR3 is TGCGCCAGCAGCCGACTAGCCCTAGCCAAAAACATTCAGTACTTC. The gene calls are TRBV4-1 and TRBJ2-4; 7 positions match TRBD2. V was pared by 4 bases and J by 0 bases, with 3 bases of the junction left unmatched. CDR1 is MGHRA and CDR2 is YSYEKL in the germline V gene. The CDR3 consists of 15 residues.

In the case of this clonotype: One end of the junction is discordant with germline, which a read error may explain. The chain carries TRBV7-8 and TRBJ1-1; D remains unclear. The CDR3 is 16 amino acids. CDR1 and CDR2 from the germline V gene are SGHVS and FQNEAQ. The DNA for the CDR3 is TGTGCCAGCAGCCCCTGGCCCCCAGGAGTCGACACTGAGGCTTTCTTT. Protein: CASSPWPPGVDTEAFF.

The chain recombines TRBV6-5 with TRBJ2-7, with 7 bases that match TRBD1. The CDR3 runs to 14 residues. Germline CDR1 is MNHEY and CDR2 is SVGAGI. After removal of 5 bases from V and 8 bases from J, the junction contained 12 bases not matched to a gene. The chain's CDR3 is CASSPSSGTAQQYF. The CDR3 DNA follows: TGTGCCAGCAGTCCGTCCTCGGGGACAGCGCAGCAGTACTTC.

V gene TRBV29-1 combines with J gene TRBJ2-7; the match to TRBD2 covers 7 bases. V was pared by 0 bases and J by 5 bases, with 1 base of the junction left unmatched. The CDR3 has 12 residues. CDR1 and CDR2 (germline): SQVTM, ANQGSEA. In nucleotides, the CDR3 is TGCAGCGTTGAAGACAGCGGGGACGAGCAGTACTTC. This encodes CSVEDSGDEQYF.

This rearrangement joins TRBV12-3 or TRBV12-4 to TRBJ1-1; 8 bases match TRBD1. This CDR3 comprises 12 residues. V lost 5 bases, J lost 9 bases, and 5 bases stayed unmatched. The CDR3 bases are TGTGCCAGCAGTATTGGGGACAGGAAAGCTTTCTTT. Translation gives CASSIGDRKAFF.

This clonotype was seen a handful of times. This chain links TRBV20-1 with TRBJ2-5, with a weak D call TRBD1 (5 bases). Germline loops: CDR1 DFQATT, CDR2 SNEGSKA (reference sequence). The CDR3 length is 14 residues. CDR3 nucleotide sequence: TGCAGCGGGCTCCAATGGGGCTCCCAAGAGACCCAGTACTTC. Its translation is CSGLQWGSQETQYF.

The DNA for the CDR3 is TGTGCCAGCAGCTCCGACAGGGTTGATCAGCCCCAGCATTTT. Translating gives CASSSDRVDQPQHF. The genes are TRBV7-8 and TRBJ1-5, with 7 bases fitting TRBD1. The CDR3 length is 14 residues. Germline CDR1 and CDR2: SGHVS and FQNEAQ. Trimming at V came to 4 bases and at J to 5 bases, leaving 5 bases not matched to a gene.

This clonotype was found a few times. CDR3 in DNA: TGTGCCAGCGCTACAATGGGAAACACTGAAGCTTTCTTT. Amino acids: CASATMGNTEAFF. The chain is built from TRBV12-3 or TRBV12-4 and TRBJ1-1; the D is unclear. Trimming removed 8 bases from V and 2 bases from J, with 12 bases in between. The CDR3 spans 13 residues.

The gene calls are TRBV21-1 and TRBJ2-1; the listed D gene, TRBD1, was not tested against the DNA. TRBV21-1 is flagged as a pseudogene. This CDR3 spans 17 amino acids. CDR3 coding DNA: TGTGCCAGCAGCAATAAAGAGCAGATGGCCGGGGGCAATGAGCAGTTCTTC. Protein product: CASSNKEQMAGGNEQFF.

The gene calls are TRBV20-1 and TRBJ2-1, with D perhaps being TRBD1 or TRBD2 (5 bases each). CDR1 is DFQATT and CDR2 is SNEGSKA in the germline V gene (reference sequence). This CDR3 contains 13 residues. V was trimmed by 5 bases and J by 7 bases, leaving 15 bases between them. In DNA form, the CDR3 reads TGCAGTGCTCCAGGGACCAAACATAATGAGCAGTTCTTC. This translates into CSAPGTKHNEQFF.

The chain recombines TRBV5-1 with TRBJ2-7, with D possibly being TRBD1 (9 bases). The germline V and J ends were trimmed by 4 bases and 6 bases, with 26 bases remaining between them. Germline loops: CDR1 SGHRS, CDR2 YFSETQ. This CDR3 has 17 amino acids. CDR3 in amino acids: CASSREGTGTQLAEQYF. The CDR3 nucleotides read TGCGCCAGCAGCCGGGAGGGGACAGGGACTCAGTTAGCCGAGCAGTACTTC.